Listed here are 21 T cell receptor beta chains from one sample, sequenced in a study of control samples from healthy donors and cancer patients. Generated by immunoSEQ multiplex PCR, the TCRdb table keeps only in-frame clones and is missing some. The sample has 150,000 to 200,000 clones, roughly nine tenths seen once; the top ten hold more than 1.3%. The sequencing sample was made of blood. These receptors came from a man aged 30 to 39 in good health.

The chain employs TRBV4-1 and TRBJ1-2; D gene unclear. The germline gives CDR1 MGHRA, CDR2 YSYEKL. The germline V and J ends were trimmed by 0 bases and 2 bases, with 10 bases remaining between them. The CDR3 covers 15 residues. CDR3 nucleotides: TGCGCCAGCAGCCAAGAAGGTTCGGGGAACTATGGCTACACCTTC. It is translated as CASSQEGSGNYGYTF.

This clone has a single count. The gene calls are TRBV27 and TRBJ2-3, with 12 bases aligning to TRBD2. Germline lookup yields CDR1 MNHEY and CDR2 SMNVEV (reference sequence). The V and J ends lost 5 bases and 2 bases, in that order; junction bases with no gene match: 5. The CDR3 has 16 amino acids. CDR3 in amino acids: CASSPRTSGVTDTQYF. The CDR3 nucleotides are TGTGCCAGCAGTCCTCGGACTAGCGGGGTCACAGATACGCAGTATTTT.

V is TRBV19 and J is TRBJ1-2; D not certain. V lost 6 bases and J 5 bases, leaving 10 bases between the germline ends. This CDR3 is built from 12 residues. The germline CDR1 and CDR2 sequences are LNHDA and SQIVND (reference sequence). CDR3 nucleotide sequence: TGTGCCAGTAGCCCCGGACGGTATGGCTACACCTTC. This gives the protein CASSPGRYGYTF.

This chain connects TRBV5-6 to TRBJ2-7; D call uncertain. The V gene's germline CDR1 is SGHDT and CDR2 YYEEEE. CDR3 length equals 12 residues. Trimming took off 2 bases at V and 3 bases at J, with 6 bases between the two ends. The CDR3, as DNA: TGTGCCAGCAGCTTCTCCAGCTACGAGCAGTACTTC. It yields the protein CASSFSSYEQYF. Supplemented by reference TRBV5-6 and TRBJ2-7, the full variable domain reads DAGVTQSPTHLIKTRGQQVTLRCSPKSGHDTVSWYQQALGQGPQFIFQYYEEEERQRGNFPDRFSGHQFPNYSSELNVNALLLGDSALYLCASSFSSYEQYFGPGTRLTVT.

The chain couples TRBV2 to TRBJ1-5; TRBD1 might be the D (5 bases). The germline gives CDR1 SNHLY, CDR2 FYNNEI. The V end was cut by 0 bases, the J end by 1 base, with 10 bases between. CDR3 length equals 16 residues. In nucleotides, the CDR3 is TGTGCCAGCAGTGAAGCAGCCAGGGTAAGCAATCAGCCCCAGCATTTT. Translating gives CASSEAARVSNQPQHF.

This chain links TRBV27 with TRBJ2-1; 9 bases align to TRBD2. The CDR3 covers 15 residues. Germline V gives CDR1 MNHEY, CDR2 SMNVEV (reference sequence). V gave up 2 bases and J gave up 7 bases; unmatched junction bases: 6. The CDR3 DNA follows: TGTGCCAGCAGTTTAGCGGGAGGGCCGGGGAATGAGCAGTTCTTC. This encodes CASSLAGGPGNEQFF.

V gene TRBV19 combines with J gene TRBJ2-4; the D gene is possibly TRBD1 (7 bases). This CDR3 has 18 amino acids. Germline assignment: CDR1 LNHDA and CDR2 SQIVND (reference sequence). V was cut by 4 bases and J by 0 bases, with 19 bases left in between. The CDR3 DNA reads as TGTGCCAGTAGTACAACAGGGGCGGGGTTACTAGCCAAAAACATTCAGTACTTC. The encoded protein is CASSTTGAGLLAKNIQYF. Complete variable domain (other parts from reference TRBV19 and TRBJ2-4): DGGITQSPKYLFRKEGQNVTLSCEQNLNHDAMYWYRQDPGQGLRLIYYSQIVNDFQKGDIAEGYSVSREKKESFPLTVTSAQKNPTAFYLCASSTTGAGLLAKNIQYFGAGTRLSVL.

V is TRBV4-3 and J is TRBJ1-3, with D perhaps TRBD1 (5 bases). CDR3 length: 17 residues. From germline, CDR1 is LGHNA and CDR2 YSLEER. Trimming pared 0 bases from V and 0 bases from J, leaving 12 bases between. The CDR3 sequence is CASSQDLARASGNTIYF. The CDR3 DNA reads as TGCGCCAGCAGCCAAGATCTTGCCAGGGCCTCTGGAAACACCATATATTTT.

This clone appeared a single time. The chain combines TRBV7-8 with TRBJ1-1; no clear D gene. The CDR3 extends over 13 amino acids. From germline, CDR1 is SGHVS and CDR2 FQNEAQ. Trimming stripped 3 bases from V and 3 bases from J, with 8 bases between. Here the CDR3 DNA reads TGTGCCAGCAGCTTGTCAGAATACACTGAAGCTTTCTTT. This translates into CASSLSEYTEAFF.

V usage is TRBV2 and J usage is TRBJ2-1; no definite D call. Germline V gene sequence: CDR1 SNHLY, CDR2 FYNNEI. The ends were cut back, 7 bases at V and 0 bases at J, with 7 bases in the middle. The CDR3 is made up of 13 amino acids. As DNA, the CDR3 is TGTGCCAGCAAACCAAGCTCCTACAATGAGCAGTTCTTC. Translation: CASKPSSYNEQFF.

The CDR3 region has the DNA TGTGCCTGGACTCCCGGGCCCTATGAAAAACTGTTTTTT. The encoded protein is CAWTPGPYEKLFF. This chain links TRBV30 with TRBJ1-4; unclear D gene. Germline assignment: CDR1 GTSNPN and CDR2 SVGIG (reference sequence). The V gene lost 4 bases and the J gene lost 6 bases, with 12 bases spanning the gap. The CDR3 contains 13 residues.

The chain has TRBV6-6 and TRBJ2-6; D unresolved. In germline, CDR1 is MNHNY, CDR2 SVGAGI (reference sequence). The CDR3 extends over 13 amino acids. The V end was cut by 9 bases, the J end by 4 bases, with 10 bases between. DNA for the CDR3: TGTGCCAGTAGGTTAACCGGGGCCAACGTCCTGACTTTC. This sequence encodes CASRLTGANVLTF.

The chain joins TRBV7-9 to TRBJ2-2; no definite D call. Germline-derived CDR1 and CDR2 are SEHNR and FQNEAQ (reference sequence). The CDR3 totals 12 residues. V shed 3 bases and J shed 6 bases, with 5 bases lying between them. The chain's CDR3 is CASSLRPGELFF. Here the CDR3 DNA reads TGTGCCAGCAGCTTGAGGCCCGGGGAGCTGTTTTTT.

V gene TRBV29-1 combines with J gene TRBJ1-2, with TRBD1 matching 10 bases. Germline-derived CDR1 and CDR2 are SQVTM and ANQGSEA. The junction had 10 bases not matched to a gene; V was cut back by 4 bases and J by 8 bases. CDR3 length: 14 residues. The CDR3 here is CSVGVPGQGYGYTF. Here the CDR3 DNA reads TGCAGCGTTGGGGTGCCGGGACAGGGGTACGGCTACACCTTC.

This chain joins TRBV7-8 and TRBJ1-5; D might be TRBD1 (5 bases). With 1 base removed from V and 0 bases from J, the gap between germline ends came to 7 bases. CDR1 and CDR2 from the germline V gene are SGHVS and FQNEAQ. The CDR3 runs 15 residues. The CDR3 sequence: CASSLGTPSNQPQHF. The CDR3 region has the DNA TGTGCCAGCAGCTTAGGGACACCTAGCAATCAGCCCCAGCATTTT. The variable domain in full, completed from reference TRBV7-8 and TRBJ1-5, reads GAGVSQSPRYKVAKRGQDVALRCDPISGHVSLFWYQQALGQGPEFLTYFQNEAQLDKSGLPSDRFFAERPEGSVSTLKIQRTQQEDSAVYLCASSLGTPSNQPQHFGDGTRLSIL.

This clone appeared a few times. The V and J genes are TRBV28 and TRBJ1-5; a weak D match, TRBD1 (5 bases). V lost 3 bases and J 2 bases, leaving 14 bases between the germline ends. The CDR3 spans 16 residues. Per the germline V gene, CDR1 is MDHEN and CDR2 is SYDVKM. In nucleotides, the CDR3 is TGTGCCAGCAGTTTTAGGGGCGGGGCAGGCAATCAGCCCCAGCATTTT. Amino acids: CASSFRGGAGNQPQHF.

This chain links TRBV19 with TRBJ1-1; D call uncertain. Germline CDR1 LNHDA, CDR2 SQIVND (reference sequence). V lost 7 bases and J 1 base, leaving 16 bases between the germline ends. The CDR3 consists of 15 residues. The CDR3 DNA reads TGTGCCAGTACCAATACGGGGTGGGGGAACACTGAAGCTTTCTTT. It translates to CASTNTGWGNTEAFF.

V usage is TRBV13 and J usage is TRBJ2-7; D remains ambiguous. Germline-derived CDR1 and CDR2 are PRHDT and FYEKMQ (reference sequence). V lost 5 bases to trimming and J lost 2 bases, with 10 bases between them. This CDR3 is 13 amino acids long. CDR3 sequence reads: CASSTDLTYEQYF. In nucleotides, the CDR3 is TGTGCCAGCAGCACCGATCTGACCTACGAGCAGTACTTC.

The rearrangement links TRBV30 to TRBJ2-1, with D tentatively TRBD1 (6 bases). V was cut by 0 bases and J by 7 bases, with 7 bases left in between. This CDR3 is 12 amino acids long. The germline gives CDR1 GTSNPN, CDR2 SVGIG (reference sequence). CDR3 bases: TGTGCCTGGAGTGTGCAGGGGAATGAGCAGTTCTTC. It is translated as CAWSVQGNEQFF.

V is TRBV28 and J is TRBJ1-5, with D possibly TRBD1 on 5 matching bases. Germline V gives CDR1 MDHEN, CDR2 SYDVKM. The CDR3 extends over 17 amino acids. Between the trimmed V and J ends, which lost 5 bases and 1 base, there was a span of 18 bases. CDR3: CASSAPPRVRSNQPQHF. The CDR3 nucleotides are TGTGCCAGCAGTGCCCCCCCCAGGGTCAGGAGCAATCAGCCCCAGCATTTT. Based on the CDR3 plus reference TRBV28 and TRBJ1-5, the full variable domain is DVKVTQSSRYLVKRTGEKVFLECVQDMDHENMFWYRQDPGLGLRLIYFSYDVKMKEKGDIPEGYSVSREKKERFSLILESASTNQTSMYLCASSAPPRVRSNQPQHFGDGTRLSIL.

The CDR3 loop is CASSWLVLGGGSSTDTQYF. The DNA of the CDR3 is TGTGCCAGCAGCTGGTTGGTCTTGGGCGGGGGGTCTAGCACAGATACGCAGTATTTT. The rearrangement joins TRBV11-2 to TRBJ2-3; 8 bases are shared with TRBD2. The ends lost 4 bases at V and 0 bases at J; junction bases unmatched: 15. The CDR3 extends over 19 amino acids. Germline loops: CDR1 SGHAT, CDR2 FQNNGV.